This entry lists 15 T cell receptor beta chains sequenced from one sample in a study of beta chain features in type 1 diabetes. The authors reverse transcribed all of the isolated RNA, so sequencing captured expressed TCRB transcripts. This table comes from immunoSEQ multiplex PCR, and its TCRdb copy is limited to in-frame clones, with some not included. This sample has roughly 450,000 clones, with more than 9.5% found just once. Sequenced: naive CD4+ T cells from blood. These receptors were taken from a young woman in good health.

This clone has a handful of counts. The chain joins TRBV29-1 to TRBJ2-3; D ambiguous. The V end was cut by 4 bases, the J end by 2 bases, with 7 bases between. Germline V gene lookup returns CDR1 SQVTM and CDR2 ANQGSEA. This CDR3 has 12 residues. The CDR3 region is CSVVRVTDTQYF. CDR3 coding DNA: TGCAGCGTTGTAAGGGTCACAGATACGCAGTATTTT.

V is TRBV30 and J is TRBJ1-2; 8 nucleotides line up with TRBD1. V was clipped by 2 bases and J by 3 bases; unmatched bases: 5. The CDR3 is made up of 14 amino acids. Germline V gene sequence: CDR1 GTSNPN, CDR2 SVGIG (reference sequence). The DNA of the CDR3 is TGTGCCTGGAGTCGGACAGGGCGGGACTATGGCTACACCTTC. This codes for CAWSRTGRDYGYTF.

This sequence joins TRBV7-9 and TRBJ2-7, with a possible D match to TRBD1 (6 bases). Per germline, CDR1 SEHNR and CDR2 FQNEAQ (reference sequence). The CDR3 length is 17 residues. The V gene lost 0 bases and the J gene lost 3 bases, with 18 bases spanning the gap. The CDR3 loop reads CASSLAIRQGSVYEQYF. DNA for the CDR3: TGTGCCAGCAGCTTAGCGATACGGCAGGGGTCTGTCTACGAGCAGTACTTC.

The genes are TRBV7-2 and TRBJ2-7; D is unresolved. This CDR3 is built from 14 residues. In germline, CDR1 is SGHTA, CDR2 FQGNSA. V dropped 8 bases and J dropped 2 bases, with 16 bases sitting between them. CDR3 in amino acids: CASGPRGFTYEQYF. CDR3 in DNA: TGTGCCAGCGGCCCACGTGGGTTTACCTACGAGCAGTACTTC. Looking up the rest from reference TRBV7-2 and TRBJ2-7 gives the full variable domain: GAGVSQSPSNKVTEKGKDVELRCDPISGHTALYWYRQSLGQGLEFLIYFQGNSAPDKSGLPSDRFSAERTGGSVSTLTIQRTQQEDSAVYLCASGPRGFTYEQYFGPGTRLTVT.

This clone was seen a few times. The V gene is TRBV7-9, the J gene TRBJ2-3; 7 bases are shared with TRBD2. Germline-derived CDR1 and CDR2 are SEHNR and FQNEAQ (reference sequence). The CDR3 is 12 residues long. Trimming at V came to 1 base and at J to 12 bases, leaving 4 bases not matched to a gene. CDR3 DNA sequence: TGTGCCAGCAGCTTAGTCTCGGGGGGACAGTATTTT. Amino acid sequence: CASSLVSGGQYF.

This clone was detected only a few times. This chain joins TRBV20-1 and TRBJ2-1; TRBD2 matches 8 bases. The V and J ends lost 1 base and 10 bases, in that order; junction bases with no gene match: 0. This CDR3 comprises 11 residues. Germline V gene lookup returns CDR1 DFQATT and CDR2 SNEGSKA (reference sequence). In DNA form, the CDR3 reads TGCAGTGCTAGAGGACTAGCGGAGCAGTTCTTC. Encoded protein: CSARGLAEQFF.

In this sample, this clone turned up a few times. The rearrangement joins TRBV7-9 to TRBJ2-5, with 7 nucleotides matching TRBD1. The trim removed 1 base at V and 5 bases at J, leaving 4 bases unmatched. The CDR3 extends over 14 amino acids. CDR1 SEHNR and CDR2 FQNEAQ come from the germline V gene (reference sequence). CDR3 in DNA: TGTGCCAGCAGCTTAGGACAGGGAAGTGAGACCCAGTACTTC. The encoded protein is CASSLGQGSETQYF.

This clone has a count of ten or more. The chain uses TRBV7-2 and TRBJ2-3; D ambiguous. CDR1 and CDR2 (germline): SGHTA, FQGNSA. This CDR3 comprises 13 residues. V shed 1 base and J shed 2 bases, with 4 bases lying between them. The CDR3 protein is CASSLGPTDTQYF. In nucleotides, the CDR3 is TGTGCCAGCAGCTTAGGACCCACAGATACGCAGTATTTT.

The genes are TRBV14 and TRBJ1-2, with no clear D. With 3 bases removed from V and 7 bases from J, the gap between germline ends came to 12 bases. Looked up from germline, CDR1 is SGHDN and CDR2 is FVKESK. The CDR3 contains 13 residues. The CDR3 region is CASSQGRASGYTF. In DNA form, the CDR3 reads TGTGCCAGCAGCCAGGGAAGGGCATCTGGCTACACCTTC.

The chain links TRBV7-8 to TRBJ2-5; either TRBD1 or TRBD2 may fit D (5 bases each). The germline gives CDR1 SGHVS, CDR2 FQNEAQ. V was pared by 1 base and J by 5 bases, with 8 bases between. The length of the CDR3 is 13 residues. The chain's CDR3 is CASSLGEGETQYF. CDR3 sequence (DNA): TGTGCCAGCAGCTTAGGAGAGGGGGAGACCCAGTACTTC. The entire variable domain, with the rest obtained from reference TRBV7-8 and TRBJ2-5, is as follows: GAGVSQSPRYKVAKRGQDVALRCDPISGHVSLFWYQQALGQGPEFLTYFQNEAQLDKSGLPSDRFFAERPEGSVSTLKIQRTQQEDSAVYLCASSLGEGETQYFGPGTRLLVL.

This rearrangement joins TRBV9 to TRBJ2-7; the match to TRBD2 covers 10 bases. Gene TRBJ2-5 matches the end of the DNA better, so the J call may be wrong. The germline gives CDR1 SGDLS, CDR2 YYNGEE. The CDR3 is 16 amino acids. DNA of the CDR3: TGTGCCAGCAGCGTAGGCCTAGCGGGAGCCGTGGAGACCCAGTACTTC. It yields the protein CASSVGLAGAVETQYF.

The V gene is TRBV11-3, the J gene TRBJ2-3; D is perhaps TRBD1 (5 bases). The germline V gene encodes CDR1 SGHNT and CDR2 YENEEA. The CDR3 spans 14 residues. V was shortened by 3 bases and J by 1 base, with 8 bases between the two germline ends. CDR3 coding DNA: TGTGCCAGCAGCTTGGAACAGGGCACAGATACGCAGTATTTT. This sequence encodes CASSLEQGTDTQYF.

Only a few counts were recorded for this clone. This sequence joins TRBV30 and TRBJ1-2; 7 bases line up with TRBD1. The trim removed 5 bases at V and 10 bases at J, leaving 7 bases unmatched. Germline V gene sequence: CDR1 GTSNPN, CDR2 SVGIG (reference sequence). The CDR3 is 11 amino acids. The DNA for the CDR3 is TGTGCCTGGGGGCAGGGGGGACCCTACACCTTC. This sequence encodes CAWGQGGPYTF.

This chain connects TRBV6-1 to TRBJ2-3; D is undetermined. Germline assignment: CDR1 MNHNS and CDR2 SASEGT. V was clipped by 4 bases and J by 3 bases, with 8 bases between them. The CDR3 sequence is 13 residues long. CDR3 sequence (DNA): TGTGCCAGCAGTGGAAAGTGGACAGATACGCAGTATTTT. As protein: CASSGKWTDTQYF.

In this sample, this clone turned up a few times. Other DNA sequences from this sample encode an identical CDR3 as well. The gene calls are TRBV7-2 and TRBJ2-3; TRBD1 might be the D (5 bases). The ends were cut back, 2 bases at V and 6 bases at J, with 6 bases in the middle. This CDR3 spans 12 amino acids. From germline, CDR1 is SGHTA and CDR2 FQGNSA. For the CDR3, the DNA is TGTGCCAGCAGCTTATCAGGGGATACGCAGTATTTT. It is translated as CASSLSGDTQYF. Full variable domain (missing parts from reference TRBV7-2 and TRBJ2-3): GAGVSQSPSNKVTEKGKDVELRCDPISGHTALYWYRQSLGQGLEFLIYFQGNSAPDKSGLPSDRFSAERTGGSVSTLTIQRTQQEDSAVYLCASSLSGDTQYFGPGTRLTVL.